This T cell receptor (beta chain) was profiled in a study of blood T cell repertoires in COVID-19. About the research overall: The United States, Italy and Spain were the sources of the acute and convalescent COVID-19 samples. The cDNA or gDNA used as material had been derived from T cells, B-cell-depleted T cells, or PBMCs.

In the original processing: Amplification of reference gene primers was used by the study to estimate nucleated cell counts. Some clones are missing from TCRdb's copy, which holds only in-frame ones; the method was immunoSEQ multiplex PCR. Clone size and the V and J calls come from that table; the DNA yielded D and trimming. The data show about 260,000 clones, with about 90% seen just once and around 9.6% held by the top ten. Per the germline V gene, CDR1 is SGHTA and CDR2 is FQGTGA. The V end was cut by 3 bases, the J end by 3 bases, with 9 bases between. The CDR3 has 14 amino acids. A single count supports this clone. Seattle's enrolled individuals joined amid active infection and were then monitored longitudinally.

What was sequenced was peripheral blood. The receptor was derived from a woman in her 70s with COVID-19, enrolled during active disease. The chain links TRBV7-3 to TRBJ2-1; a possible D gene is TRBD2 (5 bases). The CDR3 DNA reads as TGTGCCAGCAGCTTGGGCCGGGACTACAATGAGCAGTTCTTC. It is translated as CASSLGRDYNEQFF.